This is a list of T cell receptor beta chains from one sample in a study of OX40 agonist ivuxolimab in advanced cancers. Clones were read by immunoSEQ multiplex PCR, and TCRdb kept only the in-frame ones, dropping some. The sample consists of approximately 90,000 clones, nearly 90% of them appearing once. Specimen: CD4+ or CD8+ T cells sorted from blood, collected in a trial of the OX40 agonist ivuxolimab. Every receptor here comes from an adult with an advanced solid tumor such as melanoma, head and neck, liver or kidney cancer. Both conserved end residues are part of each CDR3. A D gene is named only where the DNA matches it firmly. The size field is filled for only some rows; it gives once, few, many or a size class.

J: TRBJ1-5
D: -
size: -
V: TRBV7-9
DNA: TGTGCCAGCAGCTTAGGTCAGAATCAGCCCCAGCATTTT
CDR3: CASSLGQNQPQHF

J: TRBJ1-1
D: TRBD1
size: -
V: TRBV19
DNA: TGTGCCAGTAGTAGACTTCCGGGACAGGCAAACACTGAAGCTTTCTTT
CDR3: CASSRLPGQANTEAFF

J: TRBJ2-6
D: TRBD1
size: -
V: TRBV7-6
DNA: TGTGCCAGCAGCTTTACAGGGGCTGGGGCCAACGTCCTGACTTTC
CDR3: CASSFTGAGANVLTF

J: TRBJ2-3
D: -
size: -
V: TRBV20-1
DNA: TGCAGTCCCGAGTTCACAGATACGCAGTATTTT
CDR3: CSPEFTDTQYF

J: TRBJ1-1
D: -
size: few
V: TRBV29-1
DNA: TGCAGCGCACTAAGGGACACTGAAGCTTTCTTT
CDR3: CSALRDTEAFF

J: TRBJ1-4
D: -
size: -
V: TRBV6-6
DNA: TGTGCCAGCCAGGGGACTGAAAAACTGTTTTTT
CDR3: CASQGTEKLFF

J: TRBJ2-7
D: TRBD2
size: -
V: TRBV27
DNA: TGTGCCAGCAGTCTGGGCGGGAGCACCTACGAGCAGTACTTC
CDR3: CASSLGGSTYEQYF

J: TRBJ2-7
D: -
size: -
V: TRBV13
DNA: TGTGCCAGCAGCTTCCTGGGAGGTCGGGACGAGCAGTACTTC
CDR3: CASSFLGGRDEQYF

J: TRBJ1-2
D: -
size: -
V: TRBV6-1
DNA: TGTGCCAGCAGTGGGGATCGTAAGGGGGACTATGGCTACACCTTC
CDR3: CASSGDRKGDYGYTF

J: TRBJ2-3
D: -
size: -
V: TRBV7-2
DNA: TGTGCCAGCAGCTTAGAGGGGAGGCGGGGAAGCACAGATACGCAGTATTTT
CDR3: CASSLEGRRGSTDTQYF

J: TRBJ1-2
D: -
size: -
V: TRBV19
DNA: TGTGCCAGTACCCCAGGGCTAAGCCCCGGCTACACCTTC
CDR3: CASTPGLSPGYTF

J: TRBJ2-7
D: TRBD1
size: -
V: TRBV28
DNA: TGTGCCAGCAGTCCTATAGGGACAGCCAGGGACTACGAGCAGTACTTC
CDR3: CASSPIGTARDYEQYF

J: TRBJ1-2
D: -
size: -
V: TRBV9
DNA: TGTGCCAGCAGCGCAGCTCACGGGGCCTATGGCTACACCTTC
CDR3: CASSAAHGAYGYTF

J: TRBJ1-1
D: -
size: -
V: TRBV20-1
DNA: TGCAGTGCAACAAGGGGCGCTGAAGCTTTCTTT
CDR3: CSATRGAEAFF

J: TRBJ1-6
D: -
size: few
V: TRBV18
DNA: TGTGCCAGCTCACCGGCGCGGGATTCACCCCTCCACTTT
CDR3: CASSPARDSPLHF

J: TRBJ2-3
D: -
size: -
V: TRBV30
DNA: TGTGCCTGGAATGGGATAAGCACAGATACGCAGTATTTT
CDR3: CAWNGISTDTQYF